This record concerns one TCR beta chain sequence. The specificity of this receptor is unknown. No base qualities exist here, and no much larger clone lies one base off it. Using the deep immunoSEQ assay, TCR CDR3 regions were amplified from genomic DNA by multiplex PCR. Extracted genomic DNA from each cell subset was spread evenly across all wells of several immunoSEQ 96-well plates, with each plate serving as a replicate. For unsorted PBMC, around 310 ng of genomic DNA, equivalent to approximately 30,000 T cell genomes, went into each replicate PCR. Ten immunoSEQ deep assay plates were used to sequence the unsorted PBMC genomic DNA. Purified libraries were measured with a Qubit 3.0 fluorometer, size-checked on a Bioanalyzer 2100, and measured again with the KAPA Library Quantification kit. Each immunoSEQ 96-well plate was sequenced on its own single-read 150-cycle Illumina NextSeq 550 flow cell. The paper's processing steps were these. Because the immunoSEQ output held only junctional sequences and lacked quality scores, the filtering could not match the filtering applied to full-length reads. To assign V/J genes and CDR3, sequences were annotated against IMGT germline references using PyIR, a Python wrapper for IgBLAST v1.9. Any read was removed if the V/J assignment was weak (E-value above 1e-6), the CDR3 was missing, or the read contained stop codons, out-of-frame junctions, or ambiguous translated residues. V3J clonotypes were defined as sequences sharing the same inferred V gene, J gene, and CDR3 amino acid sequence. The percentage overlap between two repertoires was calculated by dividing the number of shared unique clonotypes by the size of the smaller repertoire. RTK rarefaction, the Chao1 estimator, and Recon v2.1 estimates of unobserved clonotypes were used to assess repertoire richness. This immuneACCESS table, as held by TCRdb, lists in-frame sequences with V and J called but not all clones. Of the missing ones, under half trace to an unresolved V gene in checked studies; the others have no known cause. That table furnishes V, J and clone size, whereas the DNA furnished D and trimming. Counted in this sample were about 480,000 clones; around 74% of them appeared once. The biggest ten clones account for 13% of the sample.

Healthy HIV-negative adults with no recently reported acute infections or vaccinations were included as donors. Only Caucasian adults living in Nashville, Tennessee, USA were represented among the donors. For unsorted samples, 75 million to 100 million PBMCs were counted and genomic DNA was extracted with the QIAamp DNA Blood Mini kit. Blood was obtained by leukapheresis, after which PBMCs were separated by Ficoll-Histopaque density gradient centrifugation and cryopreserved in liquid nitrogen vapor phase. The data originate from a study of shared clonotypes between healthy human individuals (dated by TCRdb to 2018 to 2020). For the wider study: A couple of women and a few men aged 18 to 49 years were included in the cohort. Different laboratories and diverse techniques were used to prepare libraries and sequence TCR repertoires, to increase sequencing depth and limit assay-specific biases. Per donor, leukapheresis produced somewhere between about 0.94 and 9.5 billion PBMCs. To estimate repertoire size and how much clonotypes are shared between individuals, the study performed deep sequencing of blood TCR repertoires from five healthy adults.

Overall study outcomes, separate from this receptor: Based on pairwise subsampling, the degree of clonotype sharing among donors was expected to be affected by sequencing depth. Only blood was sampled, and tissue TCR repertoires likely differ from those in blood. Because the study included a small number of donors, the genetic and exposure-history diversity represented was limited.

V is shortened by 10 bases, J by 4 bases, and the region joining them spans 11 bases. CDR1 and CDR2 are drawn from the germline V gene: ENHRY, SYGVKD. The CDR3, from cysteine to phenylalanine, totals 11 residues. Left in the record is the CDR3 DNA by itself, 33 bases read in frame from the first base. The V gene is TRBV10-3 and the J gene is TRBJ2-7, with the D gene tentatively TRBD1 or TRBD2, based on 5 matching bases in each. This clonotype was sampled from a middle-aged woman in good health. Some clones in this sample may be carry-over from other donors' samples. The sequencing sample was made of PBMCs. The sequenced DNA is TGTGCCACCTCAGAGGGGTACGAGCAGTACTTC. It is translated as CATSEGYEQYF.